This T cell receptor beta chain was sequenced in a study of T-cell memory formation after mild COVID-19. The CDR3 sequence is 18 residues long. V was clipped by 4 bases and J by 8 bases; unmatched bases: 22. Constant-segment primers were used for 5'RACE, and the resulting TCR alpha and TCR beta cDNA libraries carried sample barcodes and UMIs. TCRdb analysed the 5' RACE reads with MiXCR anew, one entry per CDR3 protein. The sample records 350,000 to 500,000 distinct CDR3 sequences, over 15% being singletons. Study-wide points: Of the contracting clones, CD4+ ones lay mainly in CM and EM, and CD8+ ones in EMRA. Some clones that responded were present in memory (sampled pre-infection), which suggests cross-reactive memory joined. Whereas later expanders leaned CD4+, clones contracting day 15 to 85 showed a balanced CD4/CD8 makeup.

For this clonotype: Its target is unknown.

V and J are TRBV12-3 or TRBV12-4 and TRBJ1-2; 7 bases fit TRBD1. The clonotype originates from an adult woman who had mild COVID-19 (a few samples of this study predate the infection). Cell type and time point are not known. The sample consisted of PBMCs or a T cell subset sorted from them (not recorded which). Here the CDR3 reads CASSSSGTVGVVREGYTF. DNA for the CDR3: TGTGCCAGCAGTTCGTCCGGGACAGTTGGGGTCGTACGGGAAGGCTACACCTTC.